The T cell receptor beta chain under discussion was sequenced for a study of blood T cell repertoires in COVID-19. Looking at the study overall: Acute and convalescent COVID-19 specimens originated in the United States, Italy and Spain. Nucleic acid was either cDNA or gDNA, and it came from T cells, B-cell-depleted T cells, or PBMCs.

Original processing notes: The assay estimated nucleated cells by amplifying reference gene primers. Only in-frame clones appear in the TCRdb table, and some are missing; sequencing was by immunoSEQ multiplex PCR. The DNA was the basis for D and trimming; V, J and clone size are from that table. The data contain 98,000 or so clones, around nine tenths of them singletons. Trimming left V 2 bases short and J 0 bases short, with 6 bases between. CDR1 SGHTS and CDR2 YDEGEE come from the germline V gene. The CDR3 contains 14 residues. V is TRBV5-8 and J is TRBJ1-3; D gene uncertain. The origin of this receptor is a human donor in a cohort sampled during active COVID-19. The sample was peripheral blood. In nucleotides, the CDR3 is TGTGCCAGCAGCTTAGTAGTCTCTGGAAACACCATATATTTT. Its translation is CASSLVVSGNTIYF.